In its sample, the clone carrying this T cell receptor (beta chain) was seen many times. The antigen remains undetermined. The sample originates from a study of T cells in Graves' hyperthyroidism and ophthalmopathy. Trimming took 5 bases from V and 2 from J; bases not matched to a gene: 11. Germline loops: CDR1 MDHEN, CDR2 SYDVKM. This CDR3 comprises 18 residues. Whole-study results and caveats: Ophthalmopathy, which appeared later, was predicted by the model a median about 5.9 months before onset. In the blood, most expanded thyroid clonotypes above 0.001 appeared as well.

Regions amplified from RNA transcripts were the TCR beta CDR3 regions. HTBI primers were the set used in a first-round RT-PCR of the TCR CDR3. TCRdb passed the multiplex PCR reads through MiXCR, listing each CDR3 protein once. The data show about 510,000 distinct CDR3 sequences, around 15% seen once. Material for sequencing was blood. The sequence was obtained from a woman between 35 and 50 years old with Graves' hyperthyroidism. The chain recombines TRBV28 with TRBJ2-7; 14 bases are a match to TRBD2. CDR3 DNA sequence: TGTGCCAGCAGTCCCTCCGGGACTAGCGGGAGCCTAACCTACGAGCAGTACTTC. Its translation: CASSPSGTSGSLTYEQYF.